The 2 T cell receptor beta chains in this list originate from one sample, sequenced in a study of read filtering for tumor transcriptome and immune sequencing. This library used around 0.4 ug RNA and molecular barcoded adaptors spanning alpha/delta and beta/gamma chains. TCRdb fed the reads into MiXCR, producing one record per CDR3 protein. The repertoire holds tens of thousands of distinct CDR3 sequences, with nearly 20% as singletons. The sequencing sample was made of a population of CD138-negative cells sorted from bone marrow. All receptors derive from a donor at least 40 years old with multiple myeloma.

In its sample, this clonotype was seen once. Its ends do not fully match the called genes, so a read error is possible. The chain recombines TRBV19 with TRBJ1-1; D may be TRBD1 (5 bases). The CDR3 has 16 amino acids. CDR1 is LNHDA and CDR2 is SQIVND in the germline V gene (reference sequence). As DNA, the CDR3 is TGTTCCAGTAGTATAGGACATGCAGGCGGGAGCACTGAAGCTTTCTTT. Translated, it gives CSSSIGHAGGSTEAFF.

This clonotype was observed many times. The chain carries TRBV7-6 and TRBJ1-3, with D possibly matching TRBD1 (6 bases). Trimming stripped 5 bases from V and 2 bases from J, with 19 bases between. Germline CDR1 and CDR2: SGHVS and FNYEAQ. This CDR3 is built from 17 residues. CDR3 in DNA: TGTGCCAGCAGCCCAAGAGCTAAGACAGGTGCTGGAAACACCATATATTTT. Translation: CASSPRAKTGAGNTIYF.